This T cell receptor (beta chain) was sequenced for a study of blood T cells in healthy people across ages. Alongside a J-beta primer mix, a sample-barcoded 5' primer served in a second PCR lasting about 7 to 12 cycles. TCRdb processed the 5' RACE reads anew with MiXCR; each CDR3 protein has one entry. The sample has 700,000 to 850,000 distinct CDR3 sequences, about 53% seen once; the top ten hold roughly 40%. CDR1 and CDR2 (germline): DFQATT, SNEGSKA (reference sequence). The CDR3 spans 14 residues. They isolated at least 6.5 million PBMCs from each sample. The sequence was obtained from a man of 80 years or more in good health. This chain joins TRBV20-1 and TRBJ2-4; weak D call: TRBD2 (6 bases). TRBJ2-7 matches the DNA end more closely, so the J call is doubtful. The specimen was blood. CDR3 amino acids: CSASLGGTNYEQYF. The DNA of the CDR3 is TGCAGTGCCAGCCTGGGGGGAACAAACTACGAGCAGTACTTC.